The 21 T cell receptor beta chains below come from one sample, sequenced in a study of cytomegalovirus exposure and HLA in healthy donors. Generated by immunoSEQ multiplex PCR, the TCRdb table keeps only in-frame clones and is missing some. The sample lists approximately 120,000 clones; approximately 92% were seen once. The sample comprised PBMCs. The origin of the receptors is a woman aged 18 to 35 in good health and CMV-seronegative.

This clone was detected only once. The chain joins TRBV9 to TRBJ1-1; D gene ambiguous. Deletions cut 1 base from V and 1 base from J, with 8 bases between. Germline V lookup: CDR1 SGDLS, CDR2 YYNGEE. The CDR3 covers 14 residues. CDR3 nucleotide sequence: TGTGCCAGCAGCGTAATCTCAGGGAACACTGAAGCTTTCTTT. Its protein is CASSVISGNTEAFF.

The V and J genes are TRBV30 and TRBJ2-3; 11 positions agree with TRBD2. The V gene end was trimmed by 0 bases and the J gene end by 0 bases; junction bases not matched to a gene: 11. The germline CDR1 and CDR2 sequences are GTSNPN and SVGIG (reference sequence). The CDR3 is 19 residues long. CDR3 sequence (DNA): TGTGCCTGGAGTGTTGGACAGCTAATAGCGGGAGGGAGCACAGATACGCAGTATTTT. Translated, it gives CAWSVGQLIAGGSTDTQYF.

This chain links TRBV21-1 with TRBJ2-7; the table gives TRBD1 as D, unverified against the DNA. TRBV21-1 is designated a pseudogene. The CDR3 is made up of 16 amino acids. The CDR3 loop reads CASSSRRGQITYEQYV. Written as DNA, the CDR3 is TGTGCCAGCAGCTCACGAAGGGGGCAAATAACCTACGAGCAGTACGTC.

This clone was counted only a few times. The chain links TRBV11-2 to TRBJ2-5; 11 bases fit TRBD2. The CDR3 spans 15 residues. V lost 5 bases to trimming and J lost 5 bases; unmatched junction nucleotides: 7. Germline-derived CDR1 and CDR2 are SGHAT and FQNNGV. The DNA of the CDR3 is TGTGCCAGCAGCAAGACTAGCGGGGAACGGGAGACCCAGTACTTC. Protein product: CASSKTSGERETQYF.

This chain uses TRBV6-5 with TRBJ1-1, with 7 nucleotides matching TRBD1. This CDR3 has 14 amino acids. With V trimmed by 7 bases and J by 1 base, 6 bases remained unmatched. Germline V CDR1 and CDR2: MNHEY, SVGAGI. DNA of the CDR3: TGTGCCAGCAACCCAGACAGGGCGAACACTGAAGCTTTCTTT. Amino acids: CASNPDRANTEAFF.

V and J are TRBV7-2 and TRBJ2-5, with 12 bases lining up with TRBD1. Germline-derived CDR1 and CDR2 are SGHTA and FQGNSA. The CDR3 is 15 residues long. With V trimmed by 4 bases and J by 4 bases, 4 bases remained unmatched. This chain's CDR3 is CASSSGTGGAETQYF. DNA of the CDR3: TGTGCCAGCAGCTCCGGGACAGGGGGCGCAGAGACCCAGTACTTC.

The chain carries TRBV28 and TRBJ1-2, with 7 bases matching TRBD1. The CDR3 spans 14 residues. Germline trimming cut 3 bases from V and 4 bases from J; bases unmatched to any gene: 5. Germline CDR1 is MDHEN and CDR2 is SYDVKM. In nucleotides, the CDR3 is TGTGCCAGCAGTTTGGGGCAGGGGGTCTATGGCTACACCTTC. This codes for CASSLGQGVYGYTF.

This CDR3 reads CASRGLEDEQFF. CDR3 DNA: TGTGCCAGCAGGGGGTTGGAGGATGAGCAGTTCTTC. The rearrangement joins TRBV5-4 to TRBJ2-1; a possible D gene is TRBD2 (5 bases). Germline-derived CDR1 and CDR2 are SGHNT and YYREEE (reference sequence). With 5 bases removed from V and 8 bases from J, the gap between germline ends came to 11 bases. This CDR3 comprises 12 residues.

The chain has TRBV7-6 and TRBJ2-3; maybe TRBD2 (6 bases). Trimming shortened V by 5 bases and J by 5 bases, and 14 bases separated the two germline ends. The CDR3 consists of 14 residues. Germline values: CDR1 SGHVS, CDR2 FNYEAQ. In DNA, the CDR3 is TGTGCCAGCAGCGACGGAGGGCCTCGAGATACGCAGTATTTT. It codes for CASSDGGPRDTQYF.

The CDR3 loop reads CASSQETSHRDSGYTF. Here the CDR3 DNA reads TGTGCCAGCAGCCAAGAGACTTCACACCGGGACAGTGGCTACACCTTC. The V and J genes are TRBV4-2 and TRBJ1-2; 7 bases map to TRBD1. The CDR3 loop spans 16 amino acids. V shed 0 bases and J 7 bases; nucleotides not matched to a gene: 11. CDR1 and CDR2 from the germline V gene are LGHNA and YNFKEQ.

The rearrangement links TRBV7-8 to TRBJ2-5; 8 bases match TRBD2. After removal of 5 bases from V and 5 bases from J, the junction contained 4 bases not matched to a gene. From germline, CDR1 is SGHVS and CDR2 FQNEAQ. This CDR3 region has 13 residues. Here the CDR3 reads CASSREGGETQYF. The CDR3 nucleotides are TGTGCCAGCAGCCGGGAGGGGGGGGAGACCCAGTACTTC.

The chain carries TRBV4-1 and TRBJ2-5; 10 bases line up with TRBD2. The CDR3 totals 19 residues. Trimming removed 0 bases from V and 3 bases from J; junction bases left unmatched: 13. Germline loops: CDR1 MGHRA, CDR2 YSYEKL. The CDR3 region is CASSQEESSGGGAEETQYF. The DNA of the CDR3 is TGCGCCAGCAGCCAAGAGGAATCTAGCGGGGGTGGCGCCGAAGAGACCCAGTACTTC.

This clone was counted a single time. J is TRBJ2-1 and V is TRBV27, with D possibly TRBD2 on 5 matching bases. The CDR3 has 15 residues. Germline CDR1 is MNHEY and CDR2 is SMNVEV (reference sequence). With 8 bases removed from V and 7 bases from J, the gap between germline ends came to 21 bases. Here the CDR3 reads CASGSYAIGVNEQFF. The CDR3 region has the DNA TGTGCCAGCGGGTCCTATGCGATCGGGGTAAATGAGCAGTTCTTC.

This sequence joins TRBV30 and TRBJ2-7, with 7 bases identical to TRBD2. Looked up from germline, CDR1 is GTSNPN and CDR2 is SVGIG (reference sequence). The CDR3 covers 12 residues. The CDR3 spells CAWSEGWRGTGV. DNA for the CDR3: TGTGCCTGGAGTGAAGGATGGCGGGGGACTGGGGTC.

This chain uses TRBV18 with TRBJ1-5; 7 positions agree with TRBD1. The V gene's germline CDR1 is KGHSH and CDR2 LQKENI. V shed 3 bases, J shed 5 bases, and the junction held 7 bases outside the gene matches. CDR3 length equals 15 residues. The CDR3 DNA is TGTGCCAGCTCACCCTCGACAGGGATGGATCAGCCCCAGCATTTT. The encoded protein is CASSPSTGMDQPQHF. Based on the CDR3 plus reference TRBV18 and TRBJ1-5, the full variable domain is NAGVMQNPRHLVRRRGQEARLRCSPMKGHSHVYWYRQLPEEGLKFMVYLQKENIIDESGMPKERFSAEFPKEGPSILRIQQVVRGDSAAYFCASSPSTGMDQPQHFGDGTRLSIL.

The V call is TRBV9, the J call TRBJ2-1; 10 bases are a match to TRBD2. CDR3 length: 14 residues. Germline V CDR1 and CDR2: SGDLS, YYNGEE. The V gene end was trimmed by 5 bases and the J gene end by 5 bases; junction bases not matched to a gene: 4. CDR3 sequence reads: CASSIAGGHNEQFF. The CDR3, as DNA: TGTGCCAGCAGTATAGCGGGGGGCCACAATGAGCAGTTCTTC.

This rearrangement joins TRBV28 to TRBJ2-2, with D perhaps matching TRBD2 (7 bases). Germline loops: CDR1 MDHEN, CDR2 SYDVKM. Trimming took 5 bases from V and 5 from J, leaving 18 bases between them. The CDR3 totals 16 residues. CDR3 protein: CASSHGAGATTGELFF. As DNA, the CDR3 is TGTGCCAGCAGTCATGGGGCGGGGGCCACTACCGGGGAGCTGTTTTTT. Full variable domain (missing parts from reference TRBV28 and TRBJ2-2): DVKVTQSSRYLVKRTGEKVFLECVQDMDHENMFWYRQDPGLGLRLIYFSYDVKMKEKGDIPEGYSVSREKKERFSLILESASTNQTSMYLCASSHGAGATTGELFFGEGSRLTVL.

The V gene is TRBV5-4, the J gene TRBJ2-3; 10 positions match TRBD1. Germline V gene sequence: CDR1 SGHNT, CDR2 YYREEE (reference sequence). Unmatched junction bases numbered 8, after V lost 3 bases and J lost 4 bases. The CDR3 is 16 residues long. CDR3 sequence (DNA): TGTGCCAGCAGCTGGGGCGGGACAGGGGACGCAGATACGCAGTATTTT. Protein: CASSWGGTGDADTQYF.

This chain uses TRBV9 with TRBJ2-3; the match to TRBD2 covers 8 bases. Per the germline V gene, CDR1 is SGDLS and CDR2 is YYNGEE. After removal of 0 bases from V and 3 bases from J, the junction contained 9 bases not matched to a gene. The CDR3 extends over 17 amino acids. DNA of the CDR3: TGTGCCAGCAGCGTAGCCCCCCCGGGACTAGGGACAGATACGCAGTATTTT. It encodes CASSVAPPGLGTDTQYF.

This chain joins TRBV19 and TRBJ2-7; possibly TRBD1 for D (5 bases). V shed 1 base and J shed 1 base, with 14 bases lying between them. CDR3 length: 16 residues. Germline loops: CDR1 LNHDA, CDR2 SQIVND (reference sequence). CDR3 bases: TGTGCCAGTAGTATAGCGAATTCAGACAGATCCTACGAGCAGTACTTC. Its protein is CASSIANSDRSYEQYF.

The chain joins TRBV2 to TRBJ2-5, with D possibly matching TRBD2 (6 bases). The germline V and J ends were trimmed by 6 bases and 7 bases, with 24 bases remaining between them. CDR1 is SNHLY and CDR2 is FYNNEI in the germline V gene. The length of the CDR3 is 16 residues. The CDR3 spells CASSRQESSHSGTQYF. Written as DNA, the CDR3 is TGTGCCAGCAGCCGACAAGAAAGTTCACATAGCGGGACCCAGTACTTC.